Below are 9 T cell receptor beta chains sequenced from a single sample in a study of shared clonotypes between healthy human individuals. TCRdb keeps only in-frame clones here, not all; method: immunoSEQ multiplex PCR. Here the sample spans 400,000 to 600,000 clones, 79% being singletons. The specimen was PBMCs. These receptors came from a woman aged 40-49 years in good health. Some clones in this sample may be carry-over from other donors' samples.

J is TRBJ1-1 and V is TRBV7-8, with a possible D match to TRBD1 (5 bases). The germline V and J ends were trimmed by 2 bases and 4 bases, with 14 bases remaining between them. The CDR3 spans 15 residues. CDR1 is SGHVS and CDR2 is FQNEAQ in the germline V gene. CDR3 residues: CASSLLIRAATEAFF. CDR3 nucleotide sequence: TGTGCCAGCAGCTTATTGATCAGGGCGGCCACTGAAGCTTTCTTT. The entire variable domain, with the rest obtained from reference TRBV7-8 and TRBJ1-1, is as follows: GAGVSQSPRYKVAKRGQDVALRCDPISGHVSLFWYQQALGQGPEFLTYFQNEAQLDKSGLPSDRFFAERPEGSVSTLKIQRTQQEDSAVYLCASSLLIRAATEAFFGQGTRLTVV.

The chain employs TRBV2 and TRBJ2-4; D remains ambiguous. Deletions cut 3 bases from V and 1 base from J, with 7 bases between. There are 14 residues in the CDR3. The germline gives CDR1 SNHLY, CDR2 FYNNEI. The CDR3 DNA reads as TGTGCCAGCAGTGAGAACCGGGCCAAAAACATTCAGTACTTC. It is translated as CASSENRAKNIQYF.

CDR3: CAISDNDGTEAFF. The CDR3 region has the DNA TGTGCCATCAGTGATAACGACGGCACTGAAGCTTTCTTT. This chain links TRBV10-3 with TRBJ1-1; D unresolved. The germline CDR1 and CDR2 sequences are ENHRY and SYGVKD. The germline V and J ends were trimmed by 3 bases and 4 bases, with 9 bases remaining between them. The CDR3 is made up of 13 amino acids.

This clone was detected ten times or more. This sequence joins TRBV7-2 and TRBJ2-1, with a tentative D call TRBD1 (6 bases). The CDR3 extends over 16 amino acids. Germline V CDR1 and CDR2: SGHTA, FQGNSA. Trimming took off 4 bases at V and 4 bases at J, with 17 bases between the two ends. CDR3 sequence reads: CASSSNRAGDYNEQFF. DNA of the CDR3: TGTGCCAGCAGCTCCAACAGGGCAGGGGATTACAATGAGCAGTTCTTC.

This chain connects TRBV18 to TRBJ2-1; tentatively, D is TRBD1 or TRBD2 (5 bases each). CDR1 and CDR2 from the germline V gene are KGHSH and LQKENI. CDR3 length: 15 amino acids. V lost 4 bases to trimming and J lost 7 bases, with 17 bases between them. The CDR3 loop reads CASSHGHSRENEQFF. The DNA of the CDR3 is TGTGCCAGCTCACATGGACACTCAAGGGAGAATGAGCAGTTCTTC.

Notes on this clone: The same CDR3 arises from other DNA sequences in this sample as well. This sequence joins TRBV27 and TRBJ1-5; the D is unclear. Trimming took off 1 base at V and 2 bases at J, with 6 bases between the two ends. This CDR3 spans 14 amino acids. Per germline, CDR1 MNHEY and CDR2 SMNVEV (reference sequence). Here the CDR3 reads CASSLLGGNQPQHF. Written as DNA, the CDR3 is TGTGCCAGCAGTTTATTAGGCGGCAATCAGCCCCAGCATTTT.

For this clone: An end of the junction differs from the germline gene, which may be a read error. This chain joins TRBV5-1 and TRBJ1-1; D is possibly TRBD1 (5 bases). The CDR3 runs 13 residues. Per germline, CDR1 SGHRS and CDR2 YFSETQ. This CDR3 reads CASSLSGVSEAFF. As DNA, the CDR3 is TGCGCCAGCAGCCTCTCGGGGGTCTCTGAGGCTTTCTTT.

This rearrangement joins TRBV4-1 to TRBJ1-5; D gene ambiguous. In germline, CDR1 is MGHRA, CDR2 YSYEKL. The V end lost 1 base, the J end lost 4 bases, and 23 bases lay between the germline ends. The CDR3 length is 19 residues. DNA for the CDR3: TGCGCCAGCAGCCAAGGATTCGCCAGGTTAGGGTCAAAAAATCAGCCCCAGCATTTT. This codes for CASSQGFARLGSKNQPQHF.

This chain links TRBV28 with TRBJ1-4; D call uncertain. Deletions cut 1 base from V and 7 bases from J, with 4 bases between. There are 12 residues in the CDR3. Germline assignment: CDR1 MDHEN and CDR2 SYDVKM. CDR3: CASSLFSEKLFF. Here the CDR3 DNA reads TGTGCCAGCAGTTTATTTTCTGAAAAACTGTTTTTT. Together with reference TRBV28 and TRBJ1-4, the CDR3 gives the full variable domain: DVKVTQSSRYLVKRTGEKVFLECVQDMDHENMFWYRQDPGLGLRLIYFSYDVKMKEKGDIPEGYSVSREKKERFSLILESASTNQTSMYLCASSLFSEKLFFGSGTQLSVL.